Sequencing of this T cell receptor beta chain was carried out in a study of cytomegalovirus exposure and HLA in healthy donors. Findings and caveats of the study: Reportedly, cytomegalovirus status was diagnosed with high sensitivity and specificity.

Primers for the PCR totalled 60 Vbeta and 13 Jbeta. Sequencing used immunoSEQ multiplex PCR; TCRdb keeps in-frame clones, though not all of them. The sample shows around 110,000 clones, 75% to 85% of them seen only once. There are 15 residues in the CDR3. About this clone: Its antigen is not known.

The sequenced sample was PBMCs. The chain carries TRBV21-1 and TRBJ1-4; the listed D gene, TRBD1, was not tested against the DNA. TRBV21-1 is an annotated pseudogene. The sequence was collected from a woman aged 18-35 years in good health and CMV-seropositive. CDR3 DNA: TGTGCCAGCAGCAAAGCGGGACAGGGGAGGGGAGGACTGTTTTTT. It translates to CASSKAGQGRGGLFF.